This is a list of T cell receptor beta chains from one sample in a study of T cells in localized non-small cell lung cancer. Only in-frame clones appear in the TCRdb table, and some are missing; sequencing was by immunoSEQ multiplex PCR. The table lists 29,000 or so clones, approximately 90% of them singletons. The specimen comprised peripheral blood, sampled before any cancer treatment. The receptors shown here come from a female donor aged 60 or older with stage III squamous cell lung carcinoma. Each CDR3 is given with its conserved first and last residue. Each record gives: CDR3 length, clone size, J gene, D gene, V gene, CDR3 protein, CDR3 DNA. The D gene is left open where the match is weak. Size is stated for part of the rows, as once, few or many counts, or as a class when the clone is expanded.

length: 14; size: .; J: TRBJ1-1; D: .; V: TRBV29-1; CDR3: CSVDSRRGNTEAFF; DNA: TGCAGCGTTGATTCGCGCAGGGGGAACACTGAAGCTTTCTTT
length: 15; size: .; J: TRBJ2-1; D: .; V: TRBV18; CDR3: CASSPDWLDYNEQFF; DNA: TGTGCCAGCTCCCCGGACTGGCTGGACTACAATGAGCAGTTCTTC
length: 15; size: .; J: TRBJ1-2; D: .; V: TRBV7-9; CDR3: CASSLAAGEEYGYTF; DNA: TGTGCCAGCAGCTTAGCCGCAGGGGAGGAGTATGGCTACACCTTC
length: 13; size: .; J: TRBJ2-5; D: TRBD1; V: TRBV6-6; CDR3: CASGTGGGETQYF; DNA: TGTGCCAGCGGGACAGGGGGCGGGGAGACCCAGTACTTC
length: 18; size: .; J: TRBJ2-7; D: TRBD2; V: TRBV18; CDR3: CASSPAGLAGFVTYEQYF; DNA: TGTGCCAGCTCACCGGCTGGGCTAGCGGGATTTGTAACCTACGAGCAGTACTTC
length: 15; size: .; J: TRBJ1-1; D: TRBD1; V: TRBV28; CDR3: CASSLGTGGVTEAFF; DNA: TGTGCCAGCAGCCTCGGGACAGGGGGCGTAACTGAAGCTTTCTTT
length: 15; size: .; J: TRBJ2-6; D: .; V: TRBV7-8; CDR3: CASSLPIVGANVLTF; DNA: TGTGCCAGCAGCCTTCCGATCGTAGGGGCCAACGTCCTGACTTTC
length: 16; size: .; J: TRBJ1-2; D: .; V: TRBV7-2; CDR3: CASSLATPRAGYGYTF; DNA: TGTGCCAGCAGCTTAGCAACCCCCAGGGCAGGCTATGGCTACACCTTC
length: 15; size: .; J: TRBJ1-1; D: .; V: TRBV6-6; CDR3: CASSYSATPDTEAFF; DNA: TGTGCCAGCAGTTACTCGGCGACCCCAGACACTGAAGCTTTCTTT
length: 15; size: .; J: TRBJ1-6; D: TRBD1; V: TRBV27; CDR3: CASSLSWTGYSPLHF; DNA: TGTGCCAGCAGTTTATCGTGGACAGGGTACTCACCCCTCCACTTT
length: 15; size: .; J: TRBJ1-1; D: .; V: TRBV18; CDR3: CASSQGQGIDTEAFF; DNA: TGTGCCAGCTCACAAGGGCAGGGAATTGACACTGAAGCTTTCTTT
length: 13; size: .; J: TRBJ1-2; D: .; V: TRBV11-2; CDR3: CASSAGANYGYTF; DNA: TGTGCCAGCAGCGCGGGCGCGAACTATGGCTACACCTTC
length: 14; size: .; J: TRBJ2-5; D: .; V: TRBV6-6; CDR3: CASLPGARGETQYF; DNA: TGTGCCAGCCTACCCGGGGCCCGCGGGGAGACCCAGTACTTC
length: 13; size: .; J: TRBJ2-1; D: .; V: TRBV29-1; CDR3: CSVDSGSYNEQFF; DNA: TGCAGCGTTGACTCAGGGTCCTACAATGAGCAGTTCTTC
length: 12; size: few; J: TRBJ1-1; D: .; V: TRBV11-2; CDR3: CASSPIGSEAFF; DNA: TGTGCCAGCAGCCCTATTGGCTCTGAAGCTTTCTTT
length: 14; size: once; J: TRBJ2-3; D: .; V: TRBV6-9; CDR3: CASSWGSEADTQYF; DNA: TGTGCCAGCAGTTGGGGGAGTGAGGCAGATACGCAGTATTTT
length: 15; size: .; J: TRBJ2-7; D: .; V: TRBV5-6; CDR3: CASTQQGGGWYEQYF; DNA: TGTGCCAGCACCCAGCAAGGGGGGGGATGGTACGAGCAGTACTTC
length: 15; size: .; J: TRBJ1-5; D: TRBD1; V: TRBV6-6; CDR3: CASSWGQGDNQPQHF; DNA: TGTGCCAGCAGCTGGGGACAGGGGGATAATCAGCCCCAGCATTTT
length: 13; size: .; J: TRBJ1-1; D: .; V: TRBV5-1; CDR3: CASSFGEMAEAFF; DNA: TGCGCCAGCAGCTTCGGGGAGATGGCTGAAGCTTTCTTT
length: 12; size: .; J: TRBJ2-3; D: .; V: TRBV9; CDR3: CASSVGLDTQYF; DNA: TGTGCCAGCAGCGTAGGATTGGATACGCAGTATTTT
length: 14; size: .; J: TRBJ2-7; D: .; V: TRBV7-3; CDR3: CASSLLALAGEQYF; DNA: TGTGCCAGCAGCTTACTCGCGCTAGCCGGCGAGCAGTACTTC
length: 14; size: .; J: TRBJ1-5; D: .; V: TRBV28; CDR3: CASSPPGLGQPQHF; DNA: TGTGCCAGCAGCCCTCCAGGGTTGGGCCAGCCCCAGCATTTT
length: 13; size: .; J: TRBJ1-1; D: TRBD1; V: TRBV5-1; CDR3: CASSSRQGTEAFF; DNA: TGCGCCAGCAGCTCAAGACAGGGCACTGAAGCTTTCTTT
length: 13; size: .; J: TRBJ1-5; D: .; V: TRBV6-1; CDR3: CASSEARSQPQHF; DNA: TGTGCCAGCAGTGAAGCCCGCAGCCAGCCCCAGCATTTT
length: 14; size: .; J: TRBJ1-1; D: TRBD1; V: TRBV11-1; CDR3: CASSTQGGSTEAFF; DNA: TGTGCCAGCAGCACTCAGGGGGGGAGCACTGAAGCTTTCTTT
length: 14; size: .; J: TRBJ2-2; D: .; V: TRBV15; CDR3: CATSRGWATGELFF; DNA: TGTGCCACCAGCAGAGGCTGGGCGACCGGGGAGCTGTTTTTT
length: 15; size: .; J: TRBJ2-5; D: TRBD1; V: TRBV28; CDR3: CASSLVLGGAETQYF; DNA: TGTGCCAGCAGTTTGGTCTTAGGGGGCGCGGAGACCCAGTACTTC
length: 13; size: .; J: TRBJ1-1; D: .; V: TRBV2; CDR3: CASGVSGNTEAFF; DNA: TGTGCCAGCGGTGTAAGTGGGAACACTGAAGCTTTCTTT
length: 13; size: .; J: TRBJ1-2; D: .; V: TRBV7-2; CDR3: CASSLGSFYGYTF; DNA: TGTGCCAGCAGCTTGGGCAGTTTCTATGGCTACACCTTC
length: 16; size: once; J: TRBJ2-2; D: TRBD2; V: TRBV7-8; CDR3: CASSLSSGGVTGELFF; DNA: TGTGCCAGCAGCTTAAGTAGCGGGGGGGTCACCGGGGAGCTGTTTTTT
length: 11; size: few; J: TRBJ2-7; D: .; V: TRBV28; CDR3: CASSLKYEQYF; DNA: TGTGCCAGCAGTTTAAAGTACGAGCAGTACTTC
length: 15; size: once; J: TRBJ2-3; D: .; V: TRBV4-1; CDR3: CASSQRDMSTDTQYF; DNA: TGCGCCAGCAGCCAGAGGGACATGAGCACAGATACGCAGTATTTT
length: 15; size: .; J: TRBJ1-5; D: .; V: TRBV28; CDR3: CASSSQGRGNQPQHF; DNA: TGTGCCAGCAGTTCGCAGGGAAGGGGCAATCAGCCCCAGCATTTT
length: 15; size: .; J: TRBJ2-6; D: .; V: TRBV7-9; CDR3: CASSPRSSGANVLTF; DNA: TGTGCCAGCTCCCCCCGGAGTTCTGGGGCCAACGTCCTGACTTTC
length: 18; size: .; J: TRBJ1-5; D: TRBD1; V: TRBV6-1; CDR3: CASSGTGTGGGTLQPQHF; DNA: TGTGCCAGCAGTGGGACCGGGACAGGGGGCGGCACGCTTCAGCCCCAGCATTTT
length: 15; size: .; J: TRBJ1-1; D: .; V: TRBV2; CDR3: CASSELRAGNTEAFF; DNA: TGTGCCAGCAGTGAACTGAGGGCGGGGAACACTGAAGCTTTCTTT